This T cell receptor (beta chain) derives from a study of blood T cell repertoires in COVID-19. The overall study: There were acute and convalescent COVID-19 samples, and they came from the United States, Italy and Spain.

Cohorts were assigned according to the clinical history that participants reported. In the original workflow: Reference gene primer amplification gave nucleated cell count estimates. Data came from immunoSEQ multiplex PCR; TCRdb stores just in-frame clones and leaves some out. V, J and clone size reflect that table, while D and trimming were determined from the DNA. This sample has nearly 300,000 clones, with about nine tenths found just once. CDR1 MNHEY and CDR2 SMNVEV come from the germline V gene (reference sequence). The CDR3 contains 15 residues. Deletions cut 1 base from V and 0 bases from J, with 10 bases between.

This clonotype was obtained from a woman in her 50s who had been exposed to COVID-19. V usage is TRBV27 and J usage is TRBJ2-7; D perhaps matches TRBD1 (5 bases). Sequencing was done on a sample of PBMCs or T cells enriched from blood (not recorded which). CDR3 sequence: CASSLWGASSYEQYF. CDR3 bases: TGTGCCAGCAGTTTATGGGGCGCGAGCTCCTACGAGCAGTACTTC.